Presented here are 27 T cell receptor beta chains from one specimen sequenced in a study of blood T cell repertoires in COVID-19. Only in-frame clones appear in the TCRdb table, and some are missing; sequencing was by immunoSEQ multiplex PCR. The table lists 150,000 or so clones, approximately 84% of them singletons. Sequences were obtained from peripheral blood. All receptors come from a woman aged 50 to 60 with COVID-19, enrolled during active disease.

This clone showed up just a few times. The chain carries TRBV4-3 and TRBJ2-7; D may be TRBD1 (6 bases). V lost 4 bases and J 2 bases, leaving 12 bases between the germline ends. This CDR3 has 14 amino acids. In germline, CDR1 is LGHNA, CDR2 YSLEER. CDR3: CASSRGQYPYEQYF. DNA for the CDR3: TGCGCCAGCAGCCGAGGACAGTATCCCTACGAGCAGTACTTC.

V is TRBV5-1 and J is TRBJ1-2; 12 bases are shared with TRBD1. Unmatched junction bases numbered 14, after V lost 0 bases and J lost 8 bases. Germline assignment: CDR1 SGHRS and CDR2 YFSETQ. This CDR3 contains 18 residues. CDR3 amino acids: CASSLGEDPGQGAEGYTF. DNA for the CDR3: TGCGCCAGCAGCTTGGGAGAGGACCCGGGACAGGGGGCAGAGGGCTACACCTTC.

The chain joins TRBV6-5 to TRBJ1-1; 11 nucleotides line up with TRBD1. With V trimmed by 6 bases and J by 7 bases, 7 bases remained unmatched. This CDR3 is built from 14 residues. Germline V gene sequence: CDR1 MNHEY, CDR2 SVGAGI. CDR3 sequence reads: CASSRDRGKGEAFF. The DNA for the CDR3 is TGTGCCAGCAGCCGGGACAGGGGGAAAGGTGAAGCTTTCTTT.

The chain links TRBV30 to TRBJ2-7; D may be TRBD1 (6 bases). Germline values: CDR1 GTSNPN, CDR2 SVGIG (reference sequence). The CDR3 spans 14 residues. V was trimmed by 3 bases and J by 5 bases, leaving 17 bases between them. CDR3 DNA: TGTGCCTGGAGCCAAGGGACAACCCTCCACGAGCAGTACTTC. Protein product: CAWSQGTTLHEQYF.

The chain employs TRBV6-5 and TRBJ1-5; D gene unclear. The CDR3 covers 13 residues. V lost 8 bases, J lost 2 bases, and 10 bases lay in between. CDR1 MNHEY and CDR2 SVGAGI come from the germline V gene. CDR3 nucleotides: TGTGCCAGCCAAGGAGACGGCAATCAGCCCCAGCATTTT. This gives the protein CASQGDGNQPQHF.

V and J are TRBV9 and TRBJ1-1; TRBD1 aligns across 8 bases. CDR1 is SGDLS and CDR2 is YYNGEE in the germline V gene. The CDR3 totals 14 residues. The V gene end was trimmed by 3 bases and the J gene end by 1 base; junction bases not matched to a gene: 2. DNA of the CDR3: TGTGCCAGCAGCGCCGGGACAGGGAACACTGAAGCTTTCTTT. It is translated as CASSAGTGNTEAFF.

The chain recombines TRBV28 with TRBJ1-6; D is uncertain. Germline V gene sequence: CDR1 MDHEN, CDR2 SYDVKM. The CDR3 has 15 amino acids. V dropped 5 bases and J dropped 7 bases, with 15 bases sitting between them. The CDR3 nucleotides read TGTGCCAGCAGTGACCCGGACTTTCTAAATTCACCCCTCCACTTT. It codes for CASSDPDFLNSPLHF.

A word on this clone: The same CDR3 can be traced to other DNA sequences in this sample. The gene calls are TRBV6-4 and TRBJ1-2; 9 bases align to TRBD1. Germline V gives CDR1 MRHNA, CDR2 SNTAGT. V lost 6 bases, J lost 7 bases, and 6 bases stayed unmatched. The CDR3 runs to 13 residues. CDR3 in DNA: TGTGCCAGCAGCCCCGGGACAGGGTTTGGCTACACCTTC. This sequence encodes CASSPGTGFGYTF.

The chain employs TRBV30 and TRBJ2-3, with 7 bases that match TRBD2. Germline CDR1 reads GTSNPN; CDR2 reads SVGIG (reference sequence). The V gene end was trimmed by 0 bases and the J gene end by 1 base; junction bases not matched to a gene: 4. The CDR3 sequence is 15 residues long. The CDR3 loop is CAWSVRREGTDTQYF. CDR3 coding DNA: TGTGCCTGGAGTGTACGACGGGAGGGCACAGATACGCAGTATTTT.

The V gene is TRBV19, the J gene TRBJ2-2, with D possibly TRBD1 on 6 matching bases. Trimming pared 3 bases from V and 3 bases from J, leaving 17 bases between. The CDR3 runs to 17 residues. Germline CDR1 LNHDA, CDR2 SQIVND (reference sequence). For the CDR3, the DNA is TGTGCCAGTAGTATCGTAAAGGTACAGGGCGACACCGGGGAGCTGTTTTTT. It is translated as CASSIVKVQGDTGELFF.

The chain is built from TRBV7-7 and TRBJ2-5; weak D call: TRBD1 (5 bases). This CDR3 spans 15 amino acids. Germline V gene lookup returns CDR1 SSHAT and CDR2 FNYEAQ (reference sequence). The V end was cut by 1 base, the J end by 5 bases, with 14 bases between. The CDR3 reads CASSLEGISGETQYF. In nucleotides, the CDR3 is TGTGCCAGCAGCTTAGAGGGGATCTCAGGGGAGACCCAGTACTTC.

This sequence joins TRBV24-1 and TRBJ1-2, with a possible D match to TRBD1 (6 bases). The V and J ends lost 3 bases and 8 bases respectively, with 21 bases between them. This CDR3 is 16 amino acids long. The germline gives CDR1 KGHDR, CDR2 SFDVKD. CDR3 coding DNA: TGTGCCACCAGTGATGGGTCGGGACAACCCTGGGAGGGCTACACCTTC. It codes for CATSDGSGQPWEGYTF.

J is TRBJ2-7 and V is TRBV11-3; a weak D match, TRBD2 (6 bases). V was pared by 1 base and J by 2 bases, with 12 bases between. This CDR3 spans 15 amino acids. The germline V gene encodes CDR1 SGHNT and CDR2 YENEEA. CDR3 sequence (DNA): TGTGCCAGCAGCTTAGTGGACTCGGGGGCCTACGAGCAGTACTTC. Protein: CASSLVDSGAYEQYF.

Written as DNA, the CDR3 is TGCGCCAGCAGCCCCGTAGCGGAGATATCCTACGAGCAGTACTTC. Translation: CASSPVAEISYEQYF. This chain uses TRBV5-1 with TRBJ2-7, with D possibly TRBD2 on 6 matching bases. CDR3 length: 15 amino acids. Germline V gene sequence: CDR1 SGHRS, CDR2 YFSETQ. V was cut by 4 bases and J by 1 base, with 15 bases left in between.

This sequence joins TRBV7-6 and TRBJ2-2; 9 nucleotides agree with TRBD1. The length of the CDR3 is 16 residues. V dropped 3 bases and J dropped 0; count of bases not matched to a gene: 2. Germline V gene lookup returns CDR1 SGHVS and CDR2 FNYEAQ. The CDR3 protein is CASSFRQGANTGELFF. CDR3 nucleotide sequence: TGTGCCAGCAGCTTCCGACAGGGGGCGAACACCGGGGAGCTGTTTTTT.

This chain connects TRBV3-1 (or the pseudogene TRBV3-2) to TRBJ2-3, with D possibly TRBD2 on 6 matching bases. The CDR3 loop spans 15 amino acids. The ends were cut back, 1 base at V and 2 bases at J, with 10 bases in the middle. The germline CDR1 and CDR2 sequences are LGHDT and YNNKEL (reference sequence). The CDR3 coding sequence is TGTGCCAGCAGCCAAGGGTGGCGGGACACAGATACGCAGTATTTT. Encoded protein: CASSQGWRDTDTQYF.

The genes are TRBV3-1 (or the pseudogene TRBV3-2) and TRBJ2-1; 8 nucleotides line up with TRBD2. The CDR3 covers 12 residues. The germline gives CDR1 LGHDT, CDR2 YNNKEL (reference sequence). The J segment lost 16 bases and the V segment lost 6 bases, leaving 11 bases of the junction unmatched. The CDR3 sequence is CASREDGGAYFF. The CDR3 DNA sequence: TGTGCCAGCAGAGAGGACGGGGGGGCCTATTTCTTC.

On this clone: Relative to the germline gene, one junction end is altered; a read error may explain this. The chain is built from TRBV14 and TRBJ1-1; no definite D call. Germline CDR1 reads SGHDN; CDR2 reads FVKESK. The CDR3 spans 15 residues. This CDR3 is CTSSQDGRQNTEAFF. CDR3 bases: TGTACCAGCAGCCAAGATGGGAGACAGAACACTGAAGCTTTCTTT.

The chain is built from TRBV19 and TRBJ1-1; 10 positions agree with TRBD1. J gave up 13 bases and V 10 bases, and 12 bases lay outside the gene matches. Germline values: CDR1 LNHDA, CDR2 SQIVND (reference sequence). CDR3 size: 12 residues. CDR3 DNA sequence: TGTGCCACCTTGGACAGGGGGGTTCGAGTTTTCTTT. This encodes CATLDRGVRVFF.

The gene calls are TRBV30 and TRBJ2-6, with 9 bases fitting TRBD1. The CDR3 runs to 17 residues. Unmatched junction bases numbered 12, after V lost 7 bases and J lost 2 bases. From germline, CDR1 is GTSNPN and CDR2 SVGIG (reference sequence). The CDR3 coding sequence is TGTGCCTACCCTAGTGGGACAGGGTTCACTGGGGCCAACGTCCTGACTTTC. Its translation: CAYPSGTGFTGANVLTF.

This rearrangement joins TRBV11-2 to TRBJ2-5; no definite D call. V lost 2 bases and J 1 base, leaving 8 bases between the germline ends. CDR1 SGHAT and CDR2 FQNNGV come from the germline V gene. The CDR3 extends over 14 amino acids. The CDR3: CASSLPRRQETQYF. In DNA, the CDR3 is TGTGCCAGCAGCTTACCGCGGCGCCAAGAGACCCAGTACTTC.

The chain has TRBV6-1 and TRBJ2-1; perhaps TRBD1 as D (6 bases). The CDR3 spans 17 residues. Trimming pared 1 base from V and 7 bases from J, leaving 20 bases between. From germline, CDR1 is MNHNS and CDR2 SASEGT. The CDR3 DNA follows: TGTGCCAGCAGTGAAGTCTCGACAGGAGCTCAATATAATGAGCAGTTCTTC. It codes for CASSEVSTGAQYNEQFF.

V gene TRBV19 combines with J gene TRBJ2-5; D is perhaps TRBD2 (5 bases). The germline V gene has CDR1 LNHDA and CDR2 SQIVND (reference sequence). Trimming cost V 5 bases and J 5 bases, with 12 bases left between them. The CDR3 runs 13 residues. Here the CDR3 DNA reads TGTGCCAGTAGTCCCGGGGATTGGGAGACCCAGTACTTC. Its protein is CASSPGDWETQYF.

This clone has only one observation. The chain employs TRBV6-6 and TRBJ2-7; 8 nucleotides agree with TRBD1. J gave up 2 bases and V 7 bases, and 7 bases lay outside the gene matches. Germline loops: CDR1 MNHNY, CDR2 SVGAGI (reference sequence). There are 14 residues in the CDR3. In DNA form, the CDR3 reads TGTGCCAGCACCCGACAGGGGCCGCCCTACGAGCAGTACTTC. As protein: CASTRQGPPYEQYF.

J is TRBJ2-3 and V is TRBV5-8; TRBD2 aligns across 10 bases. V shed 1 base, J shed 14 bases, and the junction held 10 bases outside the gene matches. Germline loops: CDR1 SGHTS, CDR2 YDEGEE. The CDR3 has 14 residues. CDR3 residues: CASSLYSGGARTYF. In nucleotides, the CDR3 is TGTGCCAGCAGCTTGTACAGCGGGGGGGCCCGCACGTATTTT.

The chain links TRBV9 to TRBJ2-1; 12 bases are shared with TRBD2. V was clipped by 0 bases and J by 9 bases; unmatched bases: 10. The V gene's germline CDR1 is SGDLS and CDR2 YYNGEE. There are 17 residues in the CDR3. CDR3 nucleotide sequence: TGTGCCAGCAGCGTAGTCCCTAGCGGGGGGGCCATGGCTGAGCAGTTCTTC. Encoded protein: CASSVVPSGGAMAEQFF.

The chain uses TRBV7-9 and TRBJ2-1; 7 bases map to TRBD1. CDR1 and CDR2 from the germline V gene are SEHNR and FQNEAQ (reference sequence). V lost 3 bases to trimming and J lost 0 bases; unmatched junction nucleotides: 5. There are 16 residues in the CDR3. CDR3 sequence: CASSFDRVPSYNEQFF. The CDR3 coding sequence is TGTGCCAGCAGCTTTGACAGGGTTCCCTCCTACAATGAGCAGTTCTTC. Full variable domain (remainder filled in from reference TRBV7-9 and TRBJ2-1): DTGVSQNPRHKITKRGQNVTFRCDPISEHNRLYWYRQTLGQGPEFLTYFQNEAQLEKSRLLSDRFSAERPKGSFSTLEIQRTEQGDSAMYLCASSFDRVPSYNEQFFGPGTRLTVL.